This passage covers 24 T cell receptor beta chains from one sample sequenced in a study of T cells in Graves' hyperthyroidism and ophthalmopathy. Amplified TCR beta CDR3 regions derived from RNA transcripts. A set of HTBI primers served as the primers for a first-round RT-PCR of the TCR CDR3. MiXCR was run by TCRdb on the multiplex PCR reads, yielding one entry per CDR3 protein. The sample holds 450,000 to 700,000 distinct CDR3 sequences, 46% seen once. The material sequenced was peripheral blood or thyroid tissue (not recorded which). These receptors all stem from an adult woman with Graves' disease, either hyperthyroidism or ophthalmopathy (not recorded which).

This clonotype was found once. One end of the junction is discordant with germline, which a read error may explain. V gene TRBV12-3 or TRBV12-4 combines with J gene TRBJ1-2; D call uncertain. The CDR3 is made up of 14 amino acids. Here the CDR3 DNA reads TGTGCCAGCAGCTTAGAGTATGCGCGGGGTGGCTACACCTTC. Amino acids: CASSLEYARGGYTF.

The chain links TRBV25-1 to TRBJ1-6; possibly TRBD1 for D (5 bases). The CDR3 contains 15 residues. CDR1 is MGHDK and CDR2 is SYGVNS in the germline V gene. DNA for the CDR3: TGTGCTAGGAGGTTTGGGGCACAGCCTAATTCACCCCTCCACTTT. Translated, it gives CARRFGAQPNSPLHF.

The chain combines TRBV7-6 with TRBJ2-1, with 9 bases fitting TRBD1. Germline V gene lookup returns CDR1 SGHVS and CDR2 FNYEAQ. Germline trimming cut 4 bases from V and 9 bases from J; bases unmatched to any gene: 7. The CDR3 has 14 amino acids. CDR3 sequence reads: CASSSGTGRGEQFF. CDR3 in DNA: TGTGCCAGCAGCTCAGGGACAGGGCGGGGTGAGCAGTTCTTC. Full variable domain (remainder filled in from reference TRBV7-6 and TRBJ2-1): GAGVSQSPRYKVTKRGQDVALRCDPISGHVSLYWYRQALGQGPEFLTYFNYEAQQDKSGLPNDRFSAERPEGSISTLTIQRTEQRDSAMYRCASSSGTGRGEQFFGPGTRLTVL.

This chain connects TRBV7-9 to TRBJ2-5; 11 bases fit TRBD2. V trimming: 5 bases; J trimming: 4 bases; junction bases outside the gene matches: 6. Germline CDR1 SEHNR, CDR2 FQNEAQ (reference sequence). The CDR3 sequence is 15 residues long. The CDR3 region has the DNA TGTGCCAGCAGCACTACTAGCGGGAGTTCAGAGACCCAGTACTTC. Amino acids: CASSTTSGSSETQYF.

The rearrangement links TRBV7-2 to TRBJ1-4; D unclear. Trimming removed 5 bases from V and 6 bases from J, with 13 bases in between. The CDR3 has 14 residues. Germline CDR1 reads SGHTA; CDR2 reads FQGNSA. This CDR3 is CASSTRPGHEKLFF. In nucleotides, the CDR3 is TGTGCCAGCAGCACCCGTCCGGGTCATGAAAAACTGTTTTTT. Full variable domain (outside the CDR3, taken from reference TRBV7-2 and TRBJ1-4): GAGVSQSPSNKVTEKGKDVELRCDPISGHTALYWYRQSLGQGLEFLIYFQGNSAPDKSGLPSDRFSAERTGGSVSTLTIQRTQQEDSAVYLCASSTRPGHEKLFFGSGTQLSVL.

This clonotype was recorded at least ten times. This chain connects TRBV12-3 or TRBV12-4 to TRBJ1-5; no reliable D call. CDR3 length: 13 amino acids. Trimming cost V 3 bases and J 7 bases, with 10 bases left between them. CDR3 region: CASSFGEEQPQHF. For the CDR3, the DNA is TGTGCCAGCAGTTTTGGGGAAGAGCAGCCCCAGCATTTT.

V gene TRBV10-3 combines with J gene TRBJ2-7; 11 positions match TRBD2. The CDR3 length is 15 residues. Germline V gene lookup returns CDR1 ENHRY and CDR2 SYGVKD. Losses at the gene ends were 4 bases for V and 2 bases for J; bases not matched to a gene: 4. Here the CDR3 reads CAISVLAGGPYEQYF. CDR3 DNA sequence: TGTGCCATCAGTGTCTTAGCGGGAGGGCCCTACGAGCAGTACTTC.

This clonotype was counted once. The chain has TRBV7-8 and TRBJ2-6; D possibly corresponds to TRBD1 (6 bases). V was shortened by 6 bases and J by 2 bases, with 23 bases between the two germline ends. The CDR3 covers 19 residues. Germline CDR1 reads SGHVS; CDR2 reads FQNEAQ. The CDR3 DNA sequence: TGTGCCAGCAGTTACTCGAGAGTATACAGGGAAGCTGGGGCCAACGTCCTGACTTTC. Protein sequence: CASSYSRVYREAGANVLTF. The whole variable domain, remainder taken from reference TRBV7-8 and TRBJ2-6, is GAGVSQSPRYKVAKRGQDVALRCDPISGHVSLFWYQQALGQGPEFLTYFQNEAQLDKSGLPSDRFFAERPEGSVSTLKIQRTQQEDSAVYLCASSYSRVYREAGANVLTFGAGSRLTVL.

This clonotype came up many times. The V and J genes are TRBV6-6 and TRBJ2-7, with D hard to call. This CDR3 comprises 15 residues. Trimming removed 4 bases from V and 0 bases from J, with 13 bases in between. Germline lookup yields CDR1 MNHNY and CDR2 SVGAGI (reference sequence). CDR3 residues: CASSSLSAVSYEQYF. The DNA of the CDR3 is TGTGCCAGCAGTTCTCTTTCGGCGGTCTCCTACGAGCAGTACTTC.

Many counts were recorded for this clonotype. The J gene is TRBJ1-3, the V gene TRBV20-1; D is ambiguous. V was trimmed by 4 bases and J by 4 bases, leaving 17 bases between them. The CDR3 has 15 amino acids. CDR1 DFQATT and CDR2 SNEGSKA come from the germline V gene (reference sequence). In nucleotides, the CDR3 is TGCAGTGCTAACCTCAGGCGGGCTCTGGGAAACACCATATATTTT. Amino acids: CSANLRRALGNTIYF.

This clonotype came up many times. The rearrangement links TRBV6-5 to TRBJ2-6; D is perhaps TRBD1 or TRBD2 (5 bases each). The ends were cut back, 11 bases at V and 1 base at J, with 15 bases in the middle. This CDR3 region has 15 residues. The V gene's germline CDR1 is MNHEY and CDR2 SVGAGI. CDR3 DNA: TGTGCCTCTCAAGAGGGGTTATCTGGGGCCAACGTCCTGACTTTC. Residues: CASQEGLSGANVLTF.

This clonotype was counted many times. The chain recombines TRBV7-3 with TRBJ2-5; 10 bases match TRBD2. V lost 1 base to trimming and J lost 5 bases; unmatched junction nucleotides: 4. The CDR3 sequence is 15 residues long. In germline, CDR1 is SGHTA, CDR2 FQGTGA. CDR3 residues: CASSLILAGVETQYF. For the CDR3, the DNA is TGTGCCAGCAGCTTAATCCTAGCGGGAGTGGAGACCCAGTACTTC.

The V gene is TRBV6-6, the J gene TRBJ1-2; D is uncertain. There are 17 residues in the CDR3. With 7 bases removed from V and 2 bases from J, the gap between germline ends came to 23 bases. From germline, CDR1 is MNHNY and CDR2 SVGAGI (reference sequence). CDR3 in DNA: TGTGCCAGCACCCGGAGGTTCGGGGTGGGAGTAAACTATGGCTACACCTTC. This encodes CASTRRFGVGVNYGYTF.

The rearrangement links TRBV7-9 to TRBJ2-7; D remains ambiguous. Trimming removed 6 bases at V and 2 bases at J, with 11 bases between. CDR1 and CDR2 (germline): SEHNR, FQNEAQ (reference sequence). There are 13 residues in the CDR3. As DNA, the CDR3 is TGTGCCAGCAGAGGAAAAGGAACCTACGAGCAGTACTTC. It encodes CASRGKGTYEQYF.

This chain uses TRBV4-1 with TRBJ2-7, with 7 bases that match TRBD1. After removal of 5 bases from V and 4 bases from J, the junction contained 8 bases not matched to a gene. CDR3 length: 14 amino acids. Germline V gene data show CDR1 as MGHRA and CDR2 as YSYEKL. CDR3 amino acids: CASSVQGVGYEQYF. DNA of the CDR3: TGCGCCAGCAGCGTTCAGGGGGTCGGGTACGAGCAGTACTTC.

This clonotype came up a few times. This chain uses TRBV4-3 with TRBJ1-2; no clear D gene. There are 14 residues in the CDR3. The V gene's germline CDR1 is LGHNA and CDR2 YSLEER. The germline V and J ends were trimmed by 0 bases and 2 bases, with 7 bases remaining between them. CDR3 protein: CASSQDQANYGYTF. DNA for the CDR3: TGCGCCAGCAGCCAAGATCAGGCCAACTATGGCTACACCTTC.

This clonotype is a singleton in its sample. Given a much more abundant clone one base away, this may be a read error. This chain links TRBV5-1 with TRBJ1-3, with unresolved D. The CDR3 contains 14 residues. Looked up from germline, CDR1 is SGHRS and CDR2 is YFSETQ. Trimming took off 4 bases at V and 0 bases at J, with 8 bases between the two ends. The CDR3 DNA reads TGCGCCAGCAGCCCAACGCCCTCTGGAAACACCATATATTTT. Its translation is CASSPTPSGNTIYF.

This clonotype was observed at least ten times. The chain recombines TRBV25-1 with TRBJ1-5, with no clear D. The ends were cut back, 7 bases at V and 4 bases at J, with 11 bases in the middle. The CDR3 length is 13 residues. Germline V lookup: CDR1 MGHDK, CDR2 SYGVNS. Here the CDR3 DNA reads TGTGCCAGCACGGCCGGGTGGAATCAGCCCCAGCATTTT. Its protein is CASTAGWNQPQHF. Using reference TRBV25-1 and TRBJ1-5 for the parts outside the CDR3, the full variable domain is EADIYQTPRYLVIGTGKKITLECSQTMGHDKMYWYQQDPGMELHLIHYSYGVNSTEKGDLSSESTVSRIRTEHFPLTLESARPSHTSQYLCASTAGWNQPQHFGDGTRLSIL.

In its sample, this clonotype was seen many times. The chain is built from TRBV11-3 and TRBJ1-1; 7 bases fit TRBD1. The CDR3 length is 14 residues. The V and J ends lost 5 bases and 7 bases, in that order; junction bases with no gene match: 10. The germline V gene has CDR1 SGHNT and CDR2 YENEEA. CDR3 nucleotides: TGTGCCAGCAGCCCTCGACAGGGCGGGGGTGAAGCTTTCTTT. Its translation: CASSPRQGGGEAFF.

This clonotype was found many times. V and J are TRBV2 and TRBJ1-5, with D maybe TRBD1 (6 bases). Germline V gene sequence: CDR1 SNHLY, CDR2 FYNNEI. V was cut by 5 bases and J by 3 bases, with 17 bases left in between. The length of the CDR3 is 16 residues. CDR3 loop: CASSPTITGTNQPQHF. Written as DNA, the CDR3 is TGTGCCAGCAGTCCAACGATAACAGGGACCAATCAGCCCCAGCATTTT.

This clonotype was seen ten or more times. The chain uses TRBV10-3 and TRBJ2-2; D may be TRBD2 (5 bases). Germline CDR1 and CDR2: ENHRY and SYGVKD. The ends were cut back, 6 bases at V and 3 bases at J, with 8 bases in the middle. This CDR3 is 13 amino acids long. Here the CDR3 DNA reads TGTGCCATCAGAGCGGCCGACACCGGGGAGCTGTTTTTT. Protein: CAIRAADTGELFF.

This clonotype was seen a few times. The gene calls are TRBV7-2 and TRBJ1-2; perhaps TRBD1 as D (6 bases). CDR3 length equals 11 residues. CDR1 SGHTA and CDR2 FQGNSA come from the germline V gene. V lost 3 bases and J 8 bases, leaving 7 bases between the germline ends. Here the CDR3 reads CASSFGGGYTF. In DNA, the CDR3 is TGTGCCAGCAGCTTTGGGGGCGGCTACACCTTC. Full variable domain (rest looked up from reference TRBV7-2 and TRBJ1-2): GAGVSQSPSNKVTEKGKDVELRCDPISGHTALYWYRQSLGQGLEFLIYFQGNSAPDKSGLPSDRFSAERTGGSVSTLTIQRTQQEDSAVYLCASSFGGGYTFGSGTRLTVV.

This clonotype was seen ten or more times. The genes are TRBV4-2 and TRBJ1-1; D unclear. This CDR3 has 18 residues. Trimming removed 0 bases from V and 3 bases from J, with 20 bases in between. The germline V gene encodes CDR1 LGHNA and CDR2 YNFKEQ. The CDR3 loop is CASSQEMGGVGYDTEAFF. CDR3 DNA: TGTGCCAGCAGCCAAGAGATGGGCGGGGTCGGTTATGACACTGAAGCTTTCTTT.

CDR3 nucleotide sequence: TGTGCCAGCAGCTTGGCCGGGGACAGGTCCGGAAACACCATATATTTT. Its translation is CASSLAGDRSGNTIYF. The chain combines TRBV7-9 with TRBJ1-3, with 8 bases fitting TRBD1. The V gene's germline CDR1 is SEHNR and CDR2 FQNEAQ (reference sequence). With V trimmed by 3 bases and J by 4 bases, 8 bases remained unmatched. The CDR3 is made up of 16 amino acids.